This T cell receptor beta chain originates from a study of Graves' ophthalmopathy and Graves' hyperthyroidism. Diagnoses were established from clinical symptoms, serum thyroxine, TRAb, thyroid ultrasound and orbital computed tomography. Study results and limitations: In blood, most expanded thyroid clonotypes above 0.001 frequency were also detected. At 65% to 71% sensitivity and approximately 72% specificity, the model predicted progression of the ophthalmopathy.

This clonotype was detected many times. Its matching antigen is unknown. V was pared by 7 bases and J by 4 bases, with 19 bases between. This CDR3 comprises 14 residues. Germline V gene sequence: CDR1 SQVTM, CDR2 ANQGSEA. RNA transcripts were the template, and TCR beta CDR3 regions were amplified from them. In the first round, RT-PCR was carried out with HTBI primers, and a multiplex PCR formed the second round. One entry per CDR3 protein results from TCRdb running MiXCR on the multiplex PCR reads. The table records some 410,000 distinct CDR3 sequences, 21% of them present only once. This clonotype was obtained from a woman between 18 and 29 years old with stable Graves' hyperthyroidism. Sequenced material: peripheral blood. V is TRBV29-1 and J is TRBJ1-1; D possibly corresponds to TRBD1 (5 bases). CDR3: CSARPGGGGTEAFF. The CDR3 DNA reads as TGCAGCGCCCGGCCGGGGGGAGGAGGCACTGAAGCTTTCTTT.